This passage covers 8 T cell receptor beta chains from one sample sequenced in a study of identifying expanded T cells in peripheral blood (dated by TCRdb to the late 2010s). The library was made by the immunoSEQ multiplex PCR assay. As stored in TCRdb, this immuneACCESS dataset retains in-frame rearrangements with V and J assigned. A fraction of the clones does not appear; measured against another copy, unresolved V genes explain less than half of the discrepancy, and the remainder lacks a known reason. This sample holds 120,000 or so clones; approximately 88% were observed only once. The top ten clones comprise 3% to 4% of the sample. Source material: blood. The receptors originated from a person between 18 and 70 years old in good health.

This rearrangement joins TRBV4-3 to TRBJ2-3; no clear D gene. This CDR3 comprises 16 residues. Germline V gives CDR1 LGHNA, CDR2 YSLEER. The ends were cut back, 2 bases at V and 1 base at J, with 13 bases in the middle. For the CDR3, the DNA is TGCGCCAGCAGCCAATCCCGCGGTGGAGGCACAGATACGCAGTATTTT. It specifies CASSQSRGGGTDTQYF.

This chain joins TRBV19 and TRBJ2-5; the D gene is possibly TRBD1 (5 bases). V lost 3 bases and J lost 0, with 8 bases in between. The CDR3 consists of 14 residues. Germline CDR1 LNHDA, CDR2 SQIVND (reference sequence). The CDR3: CASSIYRNQETQYF. The CDR3 DNA reads TGTGCCAGTAGTATCTACAGGAACCAAGAGACCCAGTACTTC.

This clone was found a few times. The rearrangement uses TRBV2 and TRBJ2-2; D may be TRBD1 (5 bases). From germline, CDR1 is SNHLY and CDR2 FYNNEI. V was trimmed by 6 bases and J by 3 bases, leaving 14 bases between them. This CDR3 spans 15 amino acids. CDR3 DNA: TGTGCCAGCAGCATTACCAGGGTATACACCGGGGAGCTGTTTTTT. Its protein product is CASSITRVYTGELFF.

The V call is TRBV7-2, the J call TRBJ2-7; D not resolved. There are 14 residues in the CDR3. The V end was cut by 5 bases, the J end by 1 base, with 12 bases between. Germline CDR1 reads SGHTA; CDR2 reads FQGNSA. The CDR3 DNA is TGTGCCAGCAGCCCCGGCCTTGGATCCTACGAGCAGTACTTC. Its translation: CASSPGLGSYEQYF.

The chain recombines TRBV6-5 with TRBJ2-7; 8 nucleotides align to TRBD2. Germline CDR1 is MNHEY and CDR2 is SVGAGI. The CDR3 is 16 amino acids. Germline trimming cut 2 bases from V and 2 bases from J; bases unmatched to any gene: 8. Here the CDR3 DNA reads TGTGCCAGCAGTTACCAGGTAGCGGGGTCCCCCTACGAGCAGTACTTC. Its translation is CASSYQVAGSPYEQYF.

CDR3 sequence (DNA): TGCAGTCGTATGAACACTGAAGCTTTCTTT. Translation gives CSRMNTEAFF. The chain links TRBV20-1 to TRBJ1-1; the D is unclear. CDR3 length: 10 residues. CDR1 DFQATT and CDR2 SNEGSKA come from the germline V gene (reference sequence). V gave up 8 bases and J gave up 0 bases, with 4 bases separating them.

V and J are TRBV7-9 and TRBJ2-7, with D perhaps being TRBD1 or TRBD2 (5 bases each). V was trimmed by 8 bases and J by 1 base, leaving 24 bases between them. Germline V gene lookup returns CDR1 SEHNR and CDR2 FQNEAQ (reference sequence). This CDR3 region has 17 residues. CDR3 amino acids: CASSESQAGTLSYEQYF. DNA of the CDR3: TGTGCCAGCTCCGAGTCCCAGGCCGGGACGCTATCCTACGAGCAGTACTTC.

J is TRBJ1-2 and V is TRBV7-2; 7 positions match TRBD1. There are 14 residues in the CDR3. Germline CDR1 SGHTA, CDR2 FQGNSA. With V trimmed by 3 bases and J by 4 bases, 5 bases remained unmatched. The CDR3 region is CASSFKTGSYGYTF. The CDR3 DNA follows: TGTGCCAGCAGCTTTAAGACAGGGAGCTATGGCTACACCTTC.